The TCR beta chain under discussion was sequenced for a study of cytomegalovirus exposure and HLA in healthy donors. CDR1 and CDR2 (germline): MDHEN, SYDVKM. The CDR3 sequence is 15 residues long. V was clipped by 7 bases and J by 1 base, with 16 bases between them. A multiplex PCR was run with 60 Vbeta primers and 13 Jbeta primers. TCRdb's table, derived via immunoSEQ multiplex PCR, lists solely in-frame clones and lacks some. The sample contains about 120,000 clones, around 68% of which appear only once. This TCR was sampled from a man aged 35-49 years in good health and CMV-seropositive. The specimen sequenced was PBMCs. V usage is TRBV28 and J usage is TRBJ1-1; TRBD1 is a possible D gene (6 bases). The chain's CDR3 is CASTLRTASNTEAFF. CDR3 DNA: TGTGCCAGCACCCTACGGACAGCTTCGAACACTGAAGCTTTCTTT.